This record concerns one TCR beta chain sequence. The sample is drawn from a study of T-cell memory formation after mild COVID-19. Across the whole study: Clusters of TCRs were largely donor specific.

Sample barcodes and UMIs were carried by the TCR alpha and TCR beta cDNA libraries that 5'RACE generated with constant-segment primers. TCRdb re-derived calls from the 5' RACE reads in MiXCR, one entry per CDR3 protein. The sample lists roughly 450,000 distinct CDR3 sequences, roughly 20% occurring once. CDR3 length: 16 amino acids. The germline CDR1 and CDR2 sequences are KGHDR and SFDVKD. V trimming: 4 bases; J trimming: 4 bases; junction bases outside the gene matches: 11. The specimen sequenced was PBMCs or a T cell subset sorted from them (not recorded which). The gene calls are TRBV24-1 and TRBJ1-1; TRBD1 matches at 7 bases. The TCR sequence derives from an adult woman who had mild COVID-19 (a few samples of this study predate the infection). Cell type and time point are not known. CDR3 nucleotides: TGTGCCACCAGTGAAACGGGGCCAGGGGGAGGCACTGAAGCTTTCTTT. Translation: CATSETGPGGGTEAFF.